The subject of this entry is one T cell receptor beta chain. The target antigen is unknown. The sample is drawn from a study of T cell responses to AZD1222 COVID-19 vaccine. The table came from immunoSEQ multiplex PCR; TCRdb's copy has only in-frame clones and leaves some out. The sample holds some 170,000 clones; more than 85% are singletons and the top ten take about 1.8%. General study points: In all cases, repertoires were sampled only after the peak T cell response.

It was second doses at about 4 or about 12 weeks that were pooled. The source of this sequence is an adult who received the AZD1222 COVID-19 vaccine. The sample in question was peripheral blood, obtained 28 days after the second AZD1222 dose.

CDR3 sequence (DNA): TGTGCCACCCACCTACTACGTGGGACTGAAGCTTTCTTT. Translation gives CATHLLRGTEAFF. The rearrangement joins TRBV24-1 to TRBJ1-1, with D hard to call. Per germline, CDR1 KGHDR and CDR2 SFDVKD. Trimming removed 9 bases at V and 5 bases at J, with 15 bases between. The CDR3 has 13 amino acids.